These 15 T cell receptor beta chains came from one sample sequenced in a study of T cell repertoires in cytomegalovirus infection. Their cognate antigens are unknown. TCRdb reanalysed the reads using MiXCR and keeps one entry per CDR3 protein. The top ten clones hold 13% of a sample with approximately 990,000 distinct CDR3 sequences, approximately 32% of them seen once. The material was cultured CD8+ T cells from PBMCs, obtained from culture after CMV antigen stimulation. Receptor source: a human donor in good health (CMV status not recorded). Some clones in this sample may be carry-over from other donors' samples.

This clonotype was counted at least ten times. The chain is built from TRBV7-2 and TRBJ2-7; 9 nucleotides match TRBD2. The germline V gene has CDR1 SGHTA and CDR2 FQGNSA. This CDR3 comprises 15 residues. The ends lost 5 bases at V and 2 bases at J; junction bases unmatched: 7. The CDR3 region has the DNA TGTGCCAGCAGCGTCAGCGGGGGGCTGACCTACGAGCAGTACTTC. Translated, it gives CASSVSGGLTYEQYF.

This chain joins TRBV24-1 and TRBJ2-3; D possibly corresponds to TRBD1 (6 bases). Trimming stripped 3 bases from V and 0 bases from J, with 18 bases between. The CDR3 has 18 residues. Germline loops: CDR1 KGHDR, CDR2 SFDVKD. CDR3 residues: CATSDDTGPLASTDTQYF. The DNA for the CDR3 is TGTGCCACCAGTGATGACACAGGGCCGCTGGCTAGCACAGATACGCAGTATTTT.

This clonotype was detected a few times. This chain connects TRBV27 to TRBJ1-2, with 9 nucleotides matching TRBD1. CDR3 length: 16 residues. Per germline, CDR1 MNHEY and CDR2 SMNVEV (reference sequence). V lost 0 bases to trimming and J lost 3 bases; unmatched junction nucleotides: 5. CDR3 nucleotide sequence: TGTGCCAGCAGTTTATCGGGGACAGGGATTTACTATGGCTACACCTTC. It specifies CASSLSGTGIYYGYTF.

This clonotype was detected only a few times. V and J are TRBV6-1 and TRBJ1-2, with a tentative D call TRBD1 (6 bases). With 0 bases removed from V and 4 bases from J, the gap between germline ends came to 18 bases. Germline CDR1 reads MNHNS; CDR2 reads SASEGT. This CDR3 has 17 residues. The CDR3 DNA sequence: TGTGCCAGCAGTGAAGCGTTAGGAGGGCAGGGGCGCTATGGCTACACCTTC. This encodes CASSEALGGQGRYGYTF.

The table lists this clonotype with a few counts. This chain links TRBV19 with TRBJ2-3, with TRBD2 matching 8 bases. The CDR3 extends over 14 amino acids. Per the germline V gene, CDR1 is LNHDA and CDR2 is SQIVND (reference sequence). The trim removed 5 bases at V and 10 bases at J, leaving 11 bases unmatched. CDR3 protein: CASSASAGGGSQYF. In nucleotides, the CDR3 is TGTGCCAGTAGTGCCTCTGCGGGGGGCGGCTCGCAGTATTTT.

V is TRBV27 and J is TRBJ1-1; TRBD1 agrees at 9 bases. Germline CDR1 MNHEY, CDR2 SMNVEV (reference sequence). V shed 5 bases, J shed 9 bases, and the junction held 4 bases outside the gene matches. The CDR3 extends over 12 amino acids. In DNA form, the CDR3 reads TGTGCCAGCAGTGGGGGACAGGGAAAAGCTTTCTTT. Translating gives CASSGGQGKAFF.

The sample holds a few counts of this clonotype. This chain joins TRBV7-6 and TRBJ2-1, with 7 bases identical to TRBD1. This CDR3 region has 19 residues. Looked up from germline, CDR1 is SGHVS and CDR2 is FNYEAQ. V lost 5 bases, J lost 0 bases, and 16 bases stayed unmatched. In DNA form, the CDR3 reads TGTGCCAGCAGCCCAGGTGGACAGGATTATTCGAGCTCCTACAATGAGCAGTTCTTC. This encodes CASSPGGQDYSSSYNEQFF.

The chain couples TRBV5-6 to TRBJ1-5, with a weak D call TRBD1 (5 bases). The CDR3 covers 14 residues. The V end was cut by 4 bases, the J end by 2 bases, with 10 bases between. Germline CDR1 and CDR2: SGHDT and YYEEEE. CDR3 amino acids: CASSPGDGNQPQHF. The CDR3 DNA reads as TGTGCCAGCAGCCCGGGGGACGGCAATCAGCCCCAGCATTTT. The variable domain in full, with the rest retrieved from reference TRBV5-6 and TRBJ1-5, is DAGVTQSPTHLIKTRGQQVTLRCSPKSGHDTVSWYQQALGQGPQFIFQYYEEEERQRGNFPDRFSGHQFPNYSSELNVNALLLGDSALYLCASSPGDGNQPQHFGDGTRLSIL.

The rearrangement uses TRBV6-6 and TRBJ2-3; the D is unclear. The CDR3 has 14 residues. CDR1 and CDR2 from the germline V gene are MNHNY and SVGAGI (reference sequence). Trimming removed 11 bases at V and 2 bases at J, with 17 bases between. Here the CDR3 reads CAGSRGINTDTQYF. The CDR3 region has the DNA TGTGCCGGTAGTCGCGGCATAAACACAGATACGCAGTATTTT.

Comment on this clonotype: The junction and the germline gene differ at one end; a read error may be behind it. The CDR3, as DNA: TGTGCCAGCAGTTACTGGGGGAATGAAGCTTACTTT. Translation: CASSYWGNEAYF. The genes are TRBV6-2 or TRBV6-3 and TRBJ1-1; perhaps TRBD1 as D (5 bases). Germline V gene sequence: CDR1 MNHEY, CDR2 SVGEGT. The CDR3 is made up of 12 amino acids.

V is TRBV5-1 and J is TRBJ1-1; 7 bases match TRBD1. The CDR3 loop spans 14 amino acids. V dropped 4 bases and J dropped 2; count of bases not matched to a gene: 5. CDR1 and CDR2 (germline): SGHRS, YFSETQ. CDR3 nucleotides: TGCGCCAGCAGCCACCGGGACAGCAACACTGAAGCTTTCTTT. As protein: CASSHRDSNTEAFF.

The sample holds a few counts of this clonotype. J is TRBJ2-2 and V is TRBV4-3; D uncertain. This CDR3 contains 16 residues. Germline assignment: CDR1 LGHNA and CDR2 YSLEER. V was pared by 4 bases and J by 0 bases, with 12 bases between. The CDR3: CASSPTRVANTGELFF. The CDR3 DNA reads TGCGCCAGCAGCCCTACTCGGGTCGCGAACACCGGGGAGCTGTTTTTT.

The chain combines TRBV10-3 with TRBJ1-1; a possible D gene is TRBD1 (6 bases). The CDR3 consists of 14 residues. The germline gives CDR1 ENHRY, CDR2 SYGVKD. V shed 0 bases and J shed 7 bases, with 12 bases lying between them. CDR3 nucleotide sequence: TGTGCCATCAGTGAGTCGGGGGGGGCCTTTGAAGCTTTCTTT. The encoded protein is CAISESGGAFEAFF.

J is TRBJ2-5 and V is TRBV5-6, with D tentatively TRBD2 (7 bases). V was clipped by 4 bases and J by 4 bases, with 23 bases between them. The CDR3 has 17 amino acids. Germline V gene data show CDR1 as SGHDT and CDR2 as YYEEEE. The CDR3 coding sequence is TGTGCCAGCAGCGTTGGCCCGGGACGGGGGGCCTCAGAGACCCAGTACTTC. Translation gives CASSVGPGRGASETQYF.

The chain uses TRBV9 and TRBJ2-3; D not certain. Trimming took off 0 bases at V and 4 bases at J, with 15 bases between the two ends. CDR1 SGDLS and CDR2 YYNGEE come from the germline V gene. This CDR3 has 16 residues. The CDR3 coding sequence is TGTGCCAGCAGCGTAGCCCAGAATACGGTCGCAGATACGCAGTATTTT. Translation: CASSVAQNTVADTQYF.